This TCR beta chain was retrieved from a study of blood T cell repertoires in COVID-19. Study information: There were acute and convalescent COVID-19 samples, and they came from the United States, Italy and Spain. Sample material is recorded as cDNA or gDNA derived from T cells, B-cell-depleted T cells, or PBMCs.

This clone was recorded only once. Study processing details: Cell counts per sample came from amplifying reference gene primers. Only in-frame clones appear in the TCRdb table, and some are missing; sequencing was by immunoSEQ multiplex PCR. V and J calls and clone size follow that table, whereas D and trimming were derived from the DNA. The sample lists about 15,000 clones, approximately 88% occurring once. The CDR3 totals 16 residues. V was clipped by 4 bases and J by 0 bases, with 13 bases between them. In germline, CDR1 is SEHNR, CDR2 FQNEAQ (reference sequence). Material: peripheral blood. This clonotype was sampled from a human donor in a cohort sampled during active COVID-19. The chain uses TRBV7-9 and TRBJ1-5, with no clear D. CDR3 residues: CASSSGGSNSNQPQHF. As DNA, the CDR3 is TGTGCCAGCAGCTCCGGCGGCTCAAATAGCAATCAGCCCCAGCATTTT.